The 21 T cell receptor beta chains in this list originate from one sample, sequenced in a study of neoadjuvant anti-PD-1 for oral cavity cancer. As for time point: after neoadjuvant nivolumab, at surgical resection. Generated by immunoSEQ multiplex PCR, the TCRdb table keeps only in-frame clones and is missing some. This table has over 65,000 clones, about 90% appearing once. Sequenced material: PBMCs, taken after nivolumab (anti-PD-1) treatment. The source is a person aged 35 to 85 with oral cavity squamous cell carcinoma.

This clone has just one count. The CDR3 loop is CASSLGGWATDTQYF. The CDR3 bases are TGTGCCAGCAGCTTAGGGGGTTGGGCCACAGATACGCAGTATTTT. J is TRBJ2-3 and V is TRBV7-8; D gene ambiguous. The CDR3 length is 15 residues. V lost 1 base and J 2 bases, leaving 10 bases between the germline ends. CDR1 and CDR2 from the germline V gene are SGHVS and FQNEAQ. The full variable domain, rest sourced from reference TRBV7-8 and TRBJ2-3, is GAGVSQSPRYKVAKRGQDVALRCDPISGHVSLFWYQQALGQGPEFLTYFQNEAQLDKSGLPSDRFFAERPEGSVSTLKIQRTQQEDSAVYLCASSLGGWATDTQYFGPGTRLTVL.

The rearrangement joins TRBV7-9 to TRBJ2-7; D may correspond to TRBD1 or TRBD2 (5 bases each). Per the germline V gene, CDR1 is SEHNR and CDR2 is FQNEAQ (reference sequence). Trimming took 5 bases from V and 7 from J, leaving 18 bases between them. The CDR3 runs to 14 residues. This chain's CDR3 is CASSRGQASGEQYF. The CDR3 DNA reads TGTGCCAGCAGCCGTGGACAAGCCAGCGGTGAGCAGTACTTC.

A word on this clone: Other DNA sequences in the sample encode the same CDR3. V usage is TRBV6-5 and J usage is TRBJ2-5; D possibly corresponds to TRBD2 (5 bases). V lost 2 bases to trimming and J lost 2 bases, with 12 bases between them. This CDR3 spans 15 amino acids. Germline V gene sequence: CDR1 MNHEY, CDR2 SVGAGI. CDR3 DNA: TGTGCCAGCAGTTACCGAAGTGGGAGTCAAGAGACCCAGTACTTC. This encodes CASSYRSGSQETQYF.

The chain joins TRBV6-5 to TRBJ1-1; possible D gene TRBD1, 5 bases. This CDR3 has 16 residues. V was clipped by 2 bases and J by 0 bases, with 13 bases between them. CDR1 is MNHEY and CDR2 is SVGAGI in the germline V gene. CDR3 sequence: CASSYQGQRMNTEAFF. CDR3 in DNA: TGTGCCAGCAGTTACCAAGGACAAAGGATGAACACTGAAGCTTTCTTT.

The chain is built from TRBV27 and TRBJ1-2; D possibly corresponds to TRBD1 (6 bases). Germline loops: CDR1 MNHEY, CDR2 SMNVEV (reference sequence). The V and J ends lost 3 bases and 4 bases respectively, with 9 bases between them. The CDR3 loop spans 13 amino acids. CDR3 in amino acids: CASSFGGPYGYTF. DNA of the CDR3: TGTGCCAGCAGTTTCGGGGGGCCCTATGGCTACACCTTC.

The J gene is TRBJ2-7, the V gene TRBV30; TRBD2 aligns across 7 bases. J was trimmed by 4 bases and V by 1 base; bases with no gene match: 10. The germline gives CDR1 GTSNPN, CDR2 SVGIG (reference sequence). This CDR3 is built from 15 residues. The CDR3: CAWSDERGGWYEQYF. The CDR3 DNA sequence: TGTGCCTGGAGTGACGAGCGGGGAGGCTGGTACGAGCAGTACTTC.

The chain recombines TRBV5-1 with TRBJ2-7; D ambiguous. The germline CDR1 and CDR2 sequences are SGHRS and YFSETQ. This CDR3 has 11 amino acids. Trimming removed 3 bases from V and 4 bases from J, with 5 bases in between. The CDR3 region is CASSSAYEQYF. DNA of the CDR3: TGCGCCAGCAGCTCTGCATACGAGCAGTACTTC.

This clone was recorded a few times. The V and J genes are TRBV19 and TRBJ2-6, with D possibly matching TRBD1 (5 bases). CDR1 is LNHDA, CDR2 SQIVND, per germline (reference sequence). The CDR3 length is 15 residues. Trimming removed 3 bases at V and 2 bases at J, with 8 bases between. CDR3 protein: CASSMIGAGANVLTF. The CDR3 DNA follows: TGTGCCAGTAGTATGATAGGGGCTGGGGCCAACGTCCTGACTTTC. Drawing the rest from reference TRBV19 and TRBJ2-6, the complete variable domain is DGGITQSPKYLFRKEGQNVTLSCEQNLNHDAMYWYRQDPGQGLRLIYYSQIVNDFQKGDIAEGYSVSREKKESFPLTVTSAQKNPTAFYLCASSMIGAGANVLTFGAGSRLTVL.

The J gene is TRBJ1-1, the V gene TRBV19; 8 positions match TRBD1. V lost 6 bases to trimming and J lost 1 base; unmatched junction nucleotides: 4. Germline V CDR1 and CDR2: LNHDA, SQIVND (reference sequence). This CDR3 is built from 14 residues. In DNA, the CDR3 is TGTGCCAGTAGGACACAGGGGGAGAACACTGAAGCTTTCTTT. Translating gives CASRTQGENTEAFF.

The table lists this clone with a few counts. V gene TRBV4-2 combines with J gene TRBJ1-2, with D perhaps TRBD1 (6 bases). The germline gives CDR1 LGHNA, CDR2 YNFKEQ. The V end lost 4 bases, the J end lost 3 bases, and 9 bases lay between the germline ends. There are 13 residues in the CDR3. The CDR3 bases are TGTGCCAGCAGCCCAGGACAGCACTATGGCTACACCTTC. It codes for CASSPGQHYGYTF.

V is TRBV15 and J is TRBJ2-6; D is uncertain. The V and J ends lost 6 bases and 3 bases respectively, with 9 bases between them. The CDR3 sequence is 14 residues long. The germline gives CDR1 LNHNV, CDR2 YYDKDF (reference sequence). The CDR3 here is CATRGIGGANVLTF. CDR3 nucleotide sequence: TGTGCCACCAGAGGTATCGGTGGGGCCAACGTCCTGACTTTC.

The chain joins TRBV29-1 to TRBJ2-2, with D unclear. Trimming took off 5 bases at V and 3 bases at J, with 22 bases between the two ends. Germline V lookup: CDR1 SQVTM, CDR2 ANQGSEA. The CDR3 length is 17 residues. The CDR3 here is CSVLEVLISADTGELFF. The CDR3 DNA reads as TGCAGCGTTCTAGAAGTGCTAATATCCGCGGACACCGGGGAGCTGTTTTTT.

The chain joins TRBV28 to TRBJ1-2; unclear D gene. This CDR3 has 15 residues. V was cut by 5 bases and J by 3 bases, with 16 bases left in between. Germline assignment: CDR1 MDHEN and CDR2 SYDVKM. This CDR3 reads CASSPSGGGDYGYTF. The DNA for the CDR3 is TGTGCCAGCAGTCCTAGCGGCGGCGGGGACTATGGCTACACCTTC.

The J gene is TRBJ2-7, the V gene TRBV21-1. TRBV21-1 is tagged as a pseudogene. This CDR3 is 14 amino acids long. The CDR3, as DNA: TGTGCCAGAACTCCCTATGCAGAAATCTCCGAGCAGTACTTC. It is translated as CARTPYAEISEQYF.

This chain joins TRBV5-1 and TRBJ2-5; possibly TRBD2 for D (6 bases). The CDR3 sequence is 15 residues long. Germline V lookup: CDR1 SGHRS, CDR2 YFSETQ. Trimming pared 2 bases from V and 5 bases from J, leaving 16 bases between. DNA of the CDR3: TGCGCCAGCAGCTTTGCGGGCGCTGGGGGGGAGACCCAGTACTTC. Translation: CASSFAGAGGETQYF.

CDR3 DNA: TGTGCCAGCAGCTTGAGGATGGGCGGGGGGGCAGGACGGCCAGATACGCAGTATTTT. The encoded protein is CASSLRMGGGAGRPDTQYF. This rearrangement joins TRBV5-6 to TRBJ2-3; TRBD2 aligns across 9 bases. Germline trimming cut 1 base from V and 4 bases from J; bases unmatched to any gene: 16. The CDR3 runs 19 residues. Germline loops: CDR1 SGHDT, CDR2 YYEEEE.

This rearrangement joins TRBV6-5 to TRBJ1-3, with D possibly matching TRBD1 (6 bases). The germline V gene has CDR1 MNHEY and CDR2 SVGAGI. This CDR3 is built from 15 residues. V lost 0 bases and J lost 6, with 12 bases in between. In DNA form, the CDR3 reads TGTGCCAGCAGTTACTCGGACAGAAGGGTAAACACCATATATTTT. It is translated as CASSYSDRRVNTIYF.

This clone was counted once. The chain recombines TRBV28 with TRBJ2-3; D remains ambiguous. The CDR3 contains 14 residues. Germline loops: CDR1 MDHEN, CDR2 SYDVKM. Deletions cut 6 bases from V and 6 bases from J, with 16 bases between. DNA for the CDR3: TGTGCCAGCAGGGGAATATCGGGCGGCGATACGCAGTATTTT. Its protein is CASRGISGGDTQYF.

This rearrangement joins TRBV5-1 to TRBJ2-3, with 7 bases fitting TRBD1. Germline V CDR1 and CDR2: SGHRS, YFSETQ. This CDR3 is 16 amino acids long. J gave up 1 base and V 4 bases, and 9 bases lay outside the gene matches. The CDR3 DNA is TGCGCCAGCAGCCCTCAGGTAGGGGGCGGCACAGATACGCAGTATTTT. Its translation: CASSPQVGGGTDTQYF.

This clone appeared a single time. The rearrangement joins TRBV4-1 to TRBJ2-3; D may be TRBD1 (5 bases). The germline V gene encodes CDR1 MGHRA and CDR2 YSYEKL. The CDR3 totals 15 residues. V dropped 1 base and J dropped 3 bases, with 11 bases sitting between them. The CDR3 DNA is TGCGCCAGCAGCCAAGCAGGGTTCCAGACAGATACGCAGTATTTT. Protein product: CASSQAGFQTDTQYF.

This clone was observed a few times. The chain carries TRBV9 and TRBJ1-5, with a possible D match to TRBD1 (5 bases). Germline V gene data show CDR1 as SGDLS and CDR2 as YYNGEE. The CDR3 spans 13 residues. V shed 0 bases and J shed 5 bases, with 6 bases lying between them. The CDR3 region is CASSVGDDQPQHF. CDR3 nucleotide sequence: TGTGCCAGCAGCGTAGGGGACGATCAGCCCCAGCATTTT.